The rows below give T cell receptor beta chains drawn from one sample of a study of shared clonotypes between healthy human individuals. Only in-frame clones appear in the TCRdb table, and some are missing; sequencing was by immunoSEQ multiplex PCR. The sample lists 550,000 to 650,000 clones, approximately 96% occurring once. Material: naive CD8+ T cells sorted from blood. The receptors were sampled from a woman aged 25 to 39 in good health. Each CDR3 is given with its conserved first and last residue. The D gene is left open where the match is weak. Clone size is shown for a subset of rows, as once, few, many or a class of expanded clone.

v_gene: TRBV28
j_gene: TRBJ1-6
len: 13
abundance: .
d_gene: .
CDR3nt: TGTGCCAGCAGGCCCGCCGGGGGATCACCCCTCCACTTT
CDR3aa: CASRPAGGSPLHF

v_gene: TRBV29-1
j_gene: TRBJ2-1
len: 11
abundance: .
d_gene: TRBD2
CDR3nt: TGCAGCGGGATGCTAGCGGATGAGCAGTTCTTC
CDR3aa: CSGMLADEQFF

v_gene: TRBV19
j_gene: TRBJ2-7
len: 16
abundance: once
d_gene: TRBD1
CDR3nt: TGTGCCAGTAGTACCGACAGGGGCGCAAGATCCTACGAGCAGTACTTC
CDR3aa: CASSTDRGARSYEQYF

v_gene: TRBV11-1
j_gene: TRBJ2-7
len: 12
abundance: .
d_gene: .
CDR3nt: TGTGCCAGCAGCAAGAGTCCCTACGAGCAGTACTTC
CDR3aa: CASSKSPYEQYF

v_gene: TRBV4-1
j_gene: TRBJ2-7
len: 15
abundance: .
d_gene: .
CDR3nt: TGCGCCAGCAGCCAAGATTCTAGCAGCGCCTACGAGCAGTACTTC
CDR3aa: CASSQDSSSAYEQYF

v_gene: TRBV4-1
j_gene: TRBJ2-2
len: 17
abundance: .
d_gene: TRBD2
CDR3nt: TGCGCCAGCAGCCTGACCAGACTAGCTCCGAACACCGGGGAGCTGTTTTTT
CDR3aa: CASSLTRLAPNTGELFF

v_gene: TRBV27
j_gene: TRBJ1-1
len: 12
abundance: few
d_gene: .
CDR3nt: TGTGCCAGCAGGGATTTGAACACTGAAGCTTTCTTT
CDR3aa: CASRDLNTEAFF

v_gene: TRBV5-1
j_gene: TRBJ2-4
len: 15
abundance: .
d_gene: .
CDR3nt: TGCGCCAGCAGCTTGGTTTCCGTAGCCAAAAACATTCAGTACTTC
CDR3aa: CASSLVSVAKNIQYF

v_gene: TRBV27
j_gene: TRBJ1-2
len: 11
abundance: .
d_gene: .
CDR3nt: TGTGCCAGCGGGGGTCTCGATGGCTACACCTTC
CDR3aa: CASGGLDGYTF

v_gene: TRBV5-1
j_gene: TRBJ2-7
len: 13
abundance: .
d_gene: .
CDR3nt: TGCGCCAGCAGCTTCGGGATTTCCTACGAGCAGTACTTC
CDR3aa: CASSFGISYEQYF

v_gene: TRBV9
j_gene: TRBJ2-3
len: 17
abundance: once
d_gene: .
CDR3nt: TGTGCCAGCAGCGACCCCTTGGAGCGGGCGTTCACAGATACGCAGTATTTT
CDR3aa: CASSDPLERAFTDTQYF

v_gene: TRBV2
j_gene: TRBJ2-4
len: 20
abundance: .
d_gene: TRBD2
CDR3nt: TGTGCCAGCAGTGACGCCGGGACTAGCGGTTACTCGGGCGCCAAAAACATTCAGTACTTC
CDR3aa: CASSDAGTSGYSGAKNIQYF

v_gene: TRBV13
j_gene: TRBJ2-1
len: 13
abundance: .
d_gene: .
CDR3nt: TGTGCCAGCAGCTTAGGCCTTGTCGATGAGCAGTTCTTC
CDR3aa: CASSLGLVDEQFF

v_gene: TRBV6-1
j_gene: TRBJ2-7
len: 16
abundance: .
d_gene: .
CDR3nt: TGTGCCAGCAGTGAATCCGGGAGTCGGTTCTCCTACGAGCAGTACTTC
CDR3aa: CASSESGSRFSYEQYF

v_gene: TRBV19
j_gene: TRBJ2-1
len: 12
abundance: .
d_gene: .
CDR3nt: TGTGCCACTTCCCTAGGGCGCAATGAGCAGTTCTTC
CDR3aa: CATSLGRNEQFF